Shown below are 30 T cell receptor beta chains from a single sample sequenced in a study of tumor-infiltrating lymphocytes in primary liver carcinoma. Synthesis of TCR beta cDNA was carried out from approximately 500 ng total RNA with a constant-region primer. For TCR beta, libraries were produced by three nested multiplex PCR rounds using slightly modified ARM-PCR. A C-beta reverse primer and TRBV1-TRBV30 forward primers served in each of the first two PCR rounds, at about 10 cycles apiece. In TCRdb, the multiplex PCR reads were re-called with MiXCR into one record per CDR3 protein. The data hold more than 150,000 distinct CDR3 sequences, with approximately 60% observed a single time. For blood RNA, unsorted whole blood served as the source, and germline DNA was extracted too. Material for sequencing was peripheral blood. All receptors come from a man aged 40-50 years with primary liver carcinoma and hepatitis B virus infection.

This clonotype was detected a few times. Since a much larger clone is just one base distant, this may be a read error. The rearrangement joins TRBV11-2 to TRBJ2-1, with D hard to call. The CDR3 length is 11 residues. Germline CDR1 is SGHAT and CDR2 is FQNNGV. CDR3 coding DNA: TGTGCCAGCACCCTGTACAATAAGCAGTTCTTC. Amino acids: CASTLYNKQFF.

The chain links TRBV12-3 or TRBV12-4 to TRBJ1-2, with a tentative D call TRBD1 (5 bases). V lost 3 bases, J lost 3 bases, and 8 bases lay in between. The CDR3 extends over 13 amino acids. The DNA of the CDR3 is TGTGCCAGCAGTTTGGGACTTCACTATGGCTACACCTTC. Translated, it gives CASSLGLHYGYTF.

Remarks on this clonotype: The final CDR3 position lacks the conserved phenylalanine or tryptophan, pointing to a likely read error. This chain connects TRBV6-5 to TRBJ2-1; 8 bases match TRBD2. This CDR3 comprises 14 residues. Trimming cost V 0 bases and J 7 bases; bases outside gene matches: 2. Germline lookup yields CDR1 MNHEY and CDR2 SVGAGI. This CDR3 reads CASSYSSGKNEQFL. The CDR3, as DNA: TGTGCCAGCAGTTACTCTAGCGGGAAAAATGAGCAGTTCTTA.

The chain uses TRBV11-2 and TRBJ2-5; tentative D call: TRBD1 (5 bases). The CDR3 sequence is 12 residues long. Germline loops: CDR1 SGHAT, CDR2 FQNNGV. V dropped 11 bases and J dropped 4 bases, with 14 bases sitting between them. The CDR3 is CACQGVRETQYF. The CDR3 DNA is TGTGCCTGCCAAGGGGTTCGAGAGACCCAGTACTTC.

As for this clonotype: A read error may be the cause here, since a much bigger clone is one base away. Without the conserved terminal phenylalanine or tryptophan, this CDR3 likely stems from a read error. The chain carries TRBV10-1 and TRBJ1-1; 8 nucleotides line up with TRBD1. The CDR3 is 12 residues long. V dropped 3 bases and J dropped 11; count of bases not matched to a gene: 5. Germline CDR1 WNHNN, CDR2 SYGVQD (reference sequence). CDR3 region: CASSDGQGDAFL. The CDR3 DNA follows: TGCGCCAGCAGTGATGGACAGGGAGATGCTTTCCTT.

About this clonotype itself: The junction differs from germline at one of its ends, possibly a read error. This chain joins TRBV5-4 and TRBJ2-1; 14 bases align to TRBD2. Germline V gene sequence: CDR1 SGHNT, CDR2 YYREEE (reference sequence). The CDR3 length is 19 residues. CDR3 DNA sequence: TGTGCCGGCAGCTCCCGACTAGCGGGAGGGCTCGTCTCCTACAATGAGCAGTTCTTC. Encoded protein: CAGSSRLAGGLVSYNEQFF.

The count of this clonotype is one. Since a much larger clone is just one base distant, this may be a read error. V is TRBV4-2 and J is TRBJ2-1; a possible D gene is TRBD1 (5 bases). CDR3 length equals 14 residues. Germline V gene sequence: CDR1 LGHNA, CDR2 YNFKEQ. The CDR3 region has the DNA TGTGCCAGCAGCGACTTAGTGGGGCGCAATGAGCGGTTCTTC. Its translation is CASSDLVGRNERFF.

Concerning this clonotype itself: One end of the junction fails to match germline, which may point to a read error. The chain carries TRBV12-3 or TRBV12-4 and TRBJ2-2, with D possibly being TRBD2 (7 bases). This CDR3 contains 13 residues. This chain's CDR3 is CASRITGGGGLFF. The DNA of the CDR3 is TGTGCCAGCAGAATAACCGGGGGCGGGGGGCTGTTTTTT.

This clonotype was seen many times. This could be a read error, since a much larger clone is one nucleotide away. V usage is TRBV11-2 and J usage is TRBJ2-1; D not resolved. CDR1 SGHAT and CDR2 FQNNGV come from the germline V gene. The CDR3 has 17 residues. The CDR3 region is CASSLDSFQLWYNGQFF. DNA for the CDR3: TGTGCCAGCAGCTTAGATTCTTTCCAACTGTGGTACAATGGGCAGTTCTTC.

A remark on this clonotype: Since a much larger clone is just one base distant, this may be a read error. V usage is TRBV12-3 or TRBV12-4 and J usage is TRBJ2-1; D is unresolved. This CDR3 is built from 12 residues. V lost 5 bases and J 7 bases, leaving 9 bases between the germline ends. The CDR3 DNA reads TGTGCCAGCAGTGCGTGTGGGAATGAGCAGTTCTTC. This translates into CASSACGNEQFF.

Note on this clonotype: One junction end disagrees with the germline gene, perhaps due to a read error. This chain connects TRBV30 to TRBJ2-1; 7 positions match TRBD2. Germline CDR1 reads GTSNPN; CDR2 reads SVGIG (reference sequence). This CDR3 has 15 residues. The DNA of the CDR3 is TGTGCCTGCAGTGCTCTAGCGGCCTCTTACAATGAGCAGTTCTTC. It translates to CACSALAASYNEQFF.

Of note for this clonotype: An end of the junction differs from the germline gene, which may be a read error. CDR3 sequence (DNA): TGTGCCAGCAGACCGACAGGGGAAAACGTTCAGTACTTC. Translation gives CASRPTGENVQYF. The chain combines TRBV2 with TRBJ2-4; 8 bases line up with TRBD1. Germline V CDR1 and CDR2: SNHLY, FYNNEI. This CDR3 has 13 amino acids. Variable domain in full (rest from reference TRBV2 and TRBJ2-4): EPEVTQTPSHQVTQMGQEVILRCVPISNHLYFYWYRQILGQKVEFLVSFYNNEISEKSEIFDDQFSVERPDGSNFTLKIRSTKLEDSAMYFCASRPTGENVQYFGAGTRLSVL.

Of note for this clonotype: The junction differs from germline at one of its ends, possibly a read error. The V and J genes are TRBV5-1 and TRBJ2-7; 8 bases match TRBD1. Germline CDR1 reads SGHRS; CDR2 reads YFSETQ. There are 15 residues in the CDR3. The chain's CDR3 is CASSLDRDRYYKQYF. In DNA form, the CDR3 reads TGCGCCAGCAGCTTGGATCGGGACAGGTACTACAAGCAGTACTTC.

Points on this clonotype: Since a much larger clone is just one base distant, this may be a read error. The chain has TRBV11-2 and TRBJ2-1; 8 bases fit TRBD2. Germline V gene sequence: CDR1 SGHAT, CDR2 FQNNGV. CDR3 length equals 16 residues. With 5 bases clipped from V and 6 bases from J, the junction kept 12 bases outside the gene matches. CDR3: CASSHHAGGGSNEQFF. The CDR3 DNA is TGTGCCAGCAGCCACCACGCGGGAGGCGGGTCCAATGAGCAGTTCTTC.

This clonotype has only a few counts. J is TRBJ1-5 and V is TRBV12-3 or TRBV12-4; TRBD1 is a possible D gene (6 bases). V was pared by 1 base and J by 7 bases, with 11 bases between. The CDR3 has 14 residues. The CDR3 protein is CASSLGGARQPQHF. DNA for the CDR3: TGTGCCAGCAGTTTAGGGGGGGCGCGACAGCCCCAGCATTTT.

The chain carries TRBV4-1 and TRBJ1-2, with D perhaps TRBD1 (5 bases). V gave up 4 bases and J gave up 4 bases, with 13 bases separating them. The germline V gene has CDR1 MGHRA and CDR2 YSYEKL. This CDR3 comprises 14 residues. This CDR3 is CASSPTDSPYGYTF. CDR3 bases: TGCGCCAGCAGCCCGACTGACAGCCCCTATGGCTACACCTTC.

The J gene is TRBJ2-7, the V gene TRBV12-3 or TRBV12-4; D may be TRBD2 (5 bases). The CDR3 totals 11 residues. V was shortened by 5 bases and J by 7 bases, with 9 bases between the two germline ends. CDR3 sequence (DNA): TGTGCCAGCAGTATAACGGGGGAGCAGTACTTC. Its translation: CASSITGEQYF.

A few counts support this clonotype. The chain links TRBV14 to TRBJ2-1, with unresolved D. From germline, CDR1 is SGHDN and CDR2 FVKESK. The CDR3 spans 13 residues. Trimming stripped 3 bases from V and 4 bases from J, with 7 bases between. CDR3 protein: CASSHTEYNEQFF. CDR3 sequence (DNA): TGTGCCAGCAGCCACACCGAGTACAATGAGCAGTTCTTC.

J is TRBJ2-5 and V is TRBV4-1; D is unresolved. V was clipped by 4 bases and J by 5 bases, with 29 bases between them. CDR3 length equals 19 residues. Germline loops: CDR1 MGHRA, CDR2 YSYEKL. The DNA for the CDR3 is TGCGCCAGCAGCCGCGAGTCCGAATTGATGGGTAATAGTATCGAGACCCAGTACTTC. Protein product: CASSRESELMGNSIETQYF.

The DNA of the CDR3 is TGTGCCAGCAGTTACTCGAACACGGGCCTGGGAGATACCCAGTACTTC. Amino acids: CASSYSNTGLGDTQYF. J is TRBJ2-5 and V is TRBV6-5; the D gene is possibly TRBD2 (5 bases). V was pared by 0 bases and J by 8 bases, with 19 bases between. CDR3 length equals 16 residues. Germline V CDR1 and CDR2: MNHEY, SVGAGI.

Note on this clonotype: The junction departs from the called germline gene at one end, perhaps through a read error. The chain carries TRBV29-1 and TRBJ2-2; unclear D gene. The germline V gene has CDR1 SQVTM and CDR2 ANQGSEA. The CDR3 runs 14 residues. CDR3 region: CSVETRAYTGQLFF. The CDR3 nucleotides are TGCAGCGTTGAGACCCGGGCTTACACCGGGCAGCTGTTTTTT.

This clonotype showed up many times. The chain combines TRBV11-2 with TRBJ1-1; D is possibly TRBD1 (5 bases). Per the germline V gene, CDR1 is SGHAT and CDR2 is FQNNGV. CDR3 length equals 16 residues. V lost 1 base, J lost 5 bases, and 17 bases lay in between. CDR3 protein: CASSLGYRGRGTEAFF. CDR3 bases: TGTGCCAGCAGCTTAGGGTACCGGGGTCGGGGGACTGAAGCTTTCTTT.

Note on this clonotype: This could be a read error, since a much larger clone is one nucleotide away. The chain links TRBV11-2 to TRBJ2-1, with D hard to call. With 3 bases removed from V and 2 bases from J, the gap between germline ends came to 11 bases. The germline V gene encodes CDR1 SGHAT and CDR2 FQNNGV. The CDR3 totals 15 residues. Here the CDR3 DNA reads TGTGCCAGCAGCTTCCAGGTTCGCCCCTACAATGAGCAGTTCTTC. Its translation: CASSFQVRPYNEQFF.

Concerning this clonotype itself: A read error may produce the germline difference seen at one junction end. The chain couples TRBV10-3 to TRBJ2-2; tentative D call: TRBD1 (5 bases). Germline CDR1 ENHRY, CDR2 SYGVKD. This CDR3 spans 16 amino acids. The chain's CDR3 is CAISESSKGFTVELFF. Here the CDR3 DNA reads TGTGCCATCAGTGAGTCGAGTAAGGGGTTCACCGTGGAGCTGTTTTTT.

J is TRBJ2-7 and V is TRBV29-1; TRBD2 matches 11 bases. CDR3 length: 12 residues. Per the germline V gene, CDR1 is SQVTM and CDR2 is ANQGSEA. J lost 3 bases, V lost 6 bases, and 1 base had no gene match. CDR3 sequence: CSVLAGVYEQYF. CDR3 DNA: TGCAGCGTACTAGCGGGAGTCTACGAGCAGTACTTC.

In this sample, this clonotype turned up once. This chain uses TRBV6-5 with TRBJ1-4; 7 bases are a match to TRBD1. The CDR3 totals 13 residues. Germline values: CDR1 MNHEY, CDR2 SVGAGI. Germline trimming cut 7 bases from V and 8 bases from J; bases unmatched to any gene: 7. The CDR3 bases are TGTGCCAGCAAAACAGGGGAGGGAGAAAAACTGTTTTTT. This gives the protein CASKTGEGEKLFF.

CDR3 coding DNA: TGTGCCAGCAGTACACCGGGACAGGGAAATTCCGGGGAGCTGTTTTTT. Protein sequence: CASSTPGQGNSGELFF. The chain uses TRBV28 and TRBJ2-2; 9 bases match TRBD1. CDR3 size: 16 residues. Germline assignment: CDR1 MDHEN and CDR2 SYDVKM. J gave up 6 bases and V 5 bases, and 10 bases lay outside the gene matches.

The J gene is TRBJ1-5, the V gene TRBV12-3 or TRBV12-4; possible D gene TRBD1, 6 bases. This CDR3 region has 13 residues. Trimming took off 2 bases at V and 7 bases at J, with 9 bases between the two ends. The CDR3 region has the DNA TGTGCCAGCAGTTTATGGGGGCGACAGCCCCAGCATTTT. It specifies CASSLWGRQPQHF.

Comments on this clonotype: This may come from a read error, since a much larger clone is one base off. The V gene is TRBV5-4, the J gene TRBJ2-1; TRBD1 or TRBD2 may be the D gene (5 bases each). The CDR3 covers 15 residues. The germline V and J ends were trimmed by 7 bases and 2 bases, with 16 bases remaining between them. The germline CDR1 and CDR2 sequences are SGHNT and YYREEE (reference sequence). The CDR3 here is CASCPDGTTYNEQFF. The CDR3, as DNA: TGTGCCAGCTGCCCCGACGGGACGACCTACAATGAGCAGTTCTTC.

With respect to this clonotype: A clone one base away is much larger, so this may be a read error. The V and J genes are TRBV14 and TRBJ2-2, with 7 bases lining up with TRBD1. This CDR3 has 16 residues. V was pared by 1 base and J by 4 bases, with 6 bases of the junction left unmatched. Germline CDR1 and CDR2: SGHDN and FVKESK. The CDR3 DNA reads TGTGCCAGCAGCCAAGCCGCACAGGGGCCCACCGGGGAGCTGTTTTTT. Its translation: CASSQAAQGPTGELFF.